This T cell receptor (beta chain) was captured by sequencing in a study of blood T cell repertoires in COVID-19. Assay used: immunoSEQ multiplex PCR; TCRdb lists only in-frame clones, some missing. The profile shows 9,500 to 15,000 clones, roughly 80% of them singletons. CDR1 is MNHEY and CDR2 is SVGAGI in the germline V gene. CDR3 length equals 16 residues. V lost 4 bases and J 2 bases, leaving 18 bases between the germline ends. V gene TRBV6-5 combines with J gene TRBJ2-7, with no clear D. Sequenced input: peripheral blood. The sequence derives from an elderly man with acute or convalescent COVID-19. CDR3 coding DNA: TGTGCCAGCAGTTCCTTGCCCCCTCCGCGCACCTACGAGCAGTACTTC. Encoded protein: CASSSLPPPRTYEQYF.